Listed below are T cell receptor beta chains from one sample, sequenced in a study of OX40 agonist ivuxolimab in advanced cancers. TCRdb's table, derived via immunoSEQ multiplex PCR, lists solely in-frame clones and lacks some. The sample comprises more than 80,000 clones, about 92% of which are singletons, and 0.2% to 0.3% rests with the top ten. Sequences were derived from CD4+ or CD8+ T cells sorted from blood, sampled in a trial of the OX40 agonist ivuxolimab. These receptors all stem from an adult with an advanced solid tumor such as melanoma, head and neck, liver or kidney cancer. CDR3s leave out the opening cysteine and the closing phenylalanine or tryptophan. D genes are given only for firm matches.

D gene: NA; J gene: TRBJ2-5; V gene: TRBV21-1; CDR3 protein: ASSKRQGKGIETQY
D gene: NA; J gene: TRBJ2-5; V gene: TRBV2; CDR3 protein: ASGVWTRIETQY
D gene: NA; J gene: TRBJ1-5; V gene: TRBV28; CDR3 protein: ARRPARVRDQPQH
D gene: NA; J gene: TRBJ1-6; V gene: TRBV6-5; CDR3 protein: ASSFGDGSPLH
D gene: NA; J gene: TRBJ2-3; V gene: TRBV5-8; CDR3 protein: ASSSIGGTDTQY
D gene: NA; J gene: TRBJ2-5; V gene: TRBV9; CDR3 protein: ASSGRGPQETQY
D gene: NA; J gene: TRBJ2-3; V gene: TRBV7-3; CDR3 protein: ASSLSREKKDTQY
D gene: TRBD1; J gene: TRBJ1-5; V gene: TRBV12-5; CDR3 protein: ASGFRTGGEFSNQPQH
D gene: NA; J gene: TRBJ2-6; V gene: TRBV11-3; CDR3 protein: ASSFSFGTGANVLT
D gene: NA; J gene: TRBJ2-2; V gene: TRBV6-5; CDR3 protein: ASSPRGGELF
D gene: TRBD2; J gene: TRBJ2-1; V gene: TRBV5-1; CDR3 protein: ASSPGLADYNEQF
D gene: NA; J gene: TRBJ1-5; V gene: TRBV28; CDR3 protein: ASSLFPQGGFSNQPQH
D gene: TRBD2; J gene: TRBJ2-5; V gene: TRBV6-5; CDR3 protein: ASRVPGLTH
D gene: NA; J gene: TRBJ2-7; V gene: TRBV9; CDR3 protein: ASSAQSGLSSYEQY
D gene: NA; J gene: TRBJ1-1; V gene: TRBV19; CDR3 protein: ASSIPGAHTEAF
D gene: TRBD1; J gene: TRBJ1-1; V gene: TRBV4-2; CDR3 protein: ASSQEQGENTEAF
D gene: NA; J gene: TRBJ1-2; V gene: TRBV9; CDR3 protein: ASSPHRAGYGYT
D gene: NA; J gene: TRBJ1-6; V gene: TRBV6-5; CDR3 protein: ASRRLDNSPLH
D gene: NA; J gene: TRBJ1-6; V gene: TRBV28; CDR3 protein: ASSTPGLGNSPLH
D gene: NA; J gene: TRBJ1-2; V gene: TRBV28; CDR3 protein: ASSFFHSRSGYT
D gene: NA; J gene: TRBJ2-7; V gene: TRBV7-8; CDR3 protein: ASSARAAKGYEQY
D gene: NA; J gene: TRBJ1-3; V gene: TRBV4-1; CDR3 protein: ASSQVGGLTDGNTIY
D gene: TRBD2; J gene: TRBJ2-1; V gene: TRBV7-2; CDR3 protein: ASSIREGLGNEQF
D gene: TRBD1; J gene: TRBJ1-3; V gene: TRBV10-3; CDR3 protein: AISESGQGKYSGNTIY
D gene: NA; J gene: TRBJ2-5; V gene: TRBV5-1; CDR3 protein: ASSLTGTQETQY
D gene: TRBD1; J gene: TRBJ1-2; V gene: TRBV15; CDR3 protein: ATSTRTGGERGYT
D gene: NA; J gene: TRBJ1-1; V gene: TRBV5-1; CDR3 protein: ASRYPEGTEAF
D gene: TRBD2; J gene: TRBJ2-5; V gene: TRBV4-1; CDR3 protein: ASSQPAGGRVRETQY
D gene: TRBD1; J gene: TRBJ1-6; V gene: TRBV4-2; CDR3 protein: ASSLTGFSPLH
D gene: NA; J gene: TRBJ2-5; V gene: TRBV27; CDR3 protein: ASSLSLWETQY
D gene: TRBD2; J gene: TRBJ2-1; V gene: TRBV5-1; CDR3 protein: ASSFLASGSNNEQF